Below, 26 T cell receptor beta chains from the same sample are listed, as sequenced in a study of T cell responses to AZD1222 COVID-19 vaccine. The repertoire was sequenced with immunoSEQ multiplex PCR; TCRdb's copy has only in-frame clones and lacks some. The sample holds 75,000 to 100,000 clones, 85% to 90% seen once. Source: peripheral blood, taken on day 0 of AZD1222 vaccination. The source of these receptors is an adult in good health.

This clone occurred once. The V call is TRBV20-1, the J call TRBJ2-3; D call uncertain. The CDR3 consists of 10 residues. The germline CDR1 and CDR2 sequences are DFQATT and SNEGSKA (reference sequence). The DNA for the CDR3 is TGCATGTTGGGGACAGATACGCAGTATTTT. Translated: CMLGTDTQYF.

The chain has TRBV6-5 and TRBJ1-1, with D hard to call. Germline CDR1 MNHEY, CDR2 SVGAGI. The ends were cut back, 6 bases at V and 1 base at J, with 12 bases in the middle. The CDR3 covers 14 residues. The CDR3 protein is CASRGSLWNTEAFF. As DNA, the CDR3 is TGTGCCAGCAGGGGGTCCCTCTGGAACACTGAAGCTTTCTTT.

The chain employs TRBV6-2 or TRBV6-3 and TRBJ1-5, with 7 bases fitting TRBD1. Unmatched junction bases numbered 6, after V lost 5 bases and J lost 5 bases. CDR3 length: 14 residues. Germline CDR1 and CDR2: MNHEY and SVGEGT. Written as DNA, the CDR3 is TGTGCCAGCAGTCTCCTCGACAGGGATCAGCCCCAGCATTTT. Amino acids: CASSLLDRDQPQHF.

The rearrangement links TRBV7-3 to TRBJ1-2, with D unclear. Germline V lookup: CDR1 SGHTA, CDR2 FQGTGA. V lost 5 bases, J lost 13 bases, and 20 bases lay in between. This CDR3 contains 13 residues. CDR3 residues: CASSQDIQLPFTF. The CDR3 bases are TGTGCCAGCAGCCAAGATATTCAGTTGCCGTTCACCTTC.

The chain combines TRBV28 with TRBJ1-2; the D is unclear. This CDR3 spans 13 amino acids. The germline gives CDR1 MDHEN, CDR2 SYDVKM. Trimming left V 4 bases short and J 4 bases short, with 10 bases between. The CDR3 DNA follows: TGTGCCAGCAGTTCCTATCGGGCCTATGGCTACACCTTC. The encoded protein is CASSSYRAYGYTF.

The genes are TRBV7-2 and TRBJ2-1; 7 bases are shared with TRBD2. The CDR3 is 13 residues long. Trimming at V came to 2 bases and at J to 8 bases, leaving 3 bases not matched to a gene. Per germline, CDR1 SGHTA and CDR2 FQGNSA. As DNA, the CDR3 is TGTGCCAGCAGCTTATCTGGGAGGGATGAGCAGTTCTTC. Its translation: CASSLSGRDEQFF.

The chain employs TRBV6-1 and TRBJ1-1; 7 bases align to TRBD1. The CDR3 has 15 residues. The junction had 5 bases not matched to a gene; V was cut back by 1 base and J by 3 bases. The germline CDR1 and CDR2 sequences are MNHNS and SASEGT. The chain's CDR3 is CASSEGQGVYTEAFF. Here the CDR3 DNA reads TGTGCCAGCAGTGAAGGGCAGGGGGTTTACACTGAAGCTTTCTTT.

V gene TRBV7-2 combines with J gene TRBJ2-3; D gene unclear. V was cut by 2 bases and J by 4 bases, with 4 bases left in between. The CDR3 loop spans 12 amino acids. Germline loops: CDR1 SGHTA, CDR2 FQGNSA. CDR3 sequence (DNA): TGTGCCAGCAGCTTAATCGCAGATACGCAGTATTTT. Translating it yields CASSLIADTQYF.

The V call is TRBV30, the J call TRBJ1-5; possibly TRBD1 for D (5 bases). Germline CDR1 reads GTSNPN; CDR2 reads SVGIG (reference sequence). The ends were cut back, 2 bases at V and 1 base at J, with 12 bases in the middle. The CDR3 extends over 15 amino acids. CDR3 residues: CAWSLGARSNQPQHF. The CDR3 DNA sequence: TGTGCCTGGAGTTTAGGGGCGAGGAGCAATCAGCCCCAGCATTTT.

V usage is TRBV28 and J usage is TRBJ1-5, with 8 nucleotides matching TRBD1. Germline-derived CDR1 and CDR2 are MDHEN and SYDVKM. This CDR3 has 15 residues. V shed 2 bases, J shed 7 bases, and the junction held 7 bases outside the gene matches. In DNA form, the CDR3 reads TGTGCCAGCAGTTTACCAGACAGGGGTGGACAGCCCCAGCATTTT. Translation: CASSLPDRGGQPQHF.

This clone was picked up one time. The gene calls are TRBV29-1 and TRBJ2-6; D is possibly TRBD1 (5 bases). The CDR3 consists of 13 residues. Trimming removed 5 bases at V and 2 bases at J, with 7 bases between. Looked up from germline, CDR1 is SQVTM and CDR2 is ANQGSEA. The CDR3 is CSVFRAGANVLTF. In DNA, the CDR3 is TGCAGCGTTTTCAGGGCTGGGGCCAACGTCCTGACTTTC.

The sample holds a few counts of this clone. The chain uses TRBV5-8 and TRBJ1-4, with a tentative D call TRBD1 (5 bases). Trimming left V 4 bases short and J 8 bases short, with 15 bases between. CDR1 is SGHTS and CDR2 is YDEGEE in the germline V gene. The CDR3 is made up of 14 amino acids. The CDR3 DNA is TGTGCCAGCAGCCACGGGGGAGTGGACGAAAAACTGTTTTTT. Encoded protein: CASSHGGVDEKLFF.

In nucleotides, the CDR3 is TGCAGTGCTAGTGGAACTAGCGGGACGCCCTCCTACGAGCAGTACTTC. Amino acids: CSASGTSGTPSYEQYF. The gene calls are TRBV20-1 and TRBJ2-7, with 10 bases lining up with TRBD2. This CDR3 region has 16 residues. CDR1 is DFQATT, CDR2 SNEGSKA, per germline (reference sequence). The junction had 8 bases not matched to a gene; V was cut back by 3 bases and J by 0 bases.

This sequence joins TRBV7-2 and TRBJ2-3, with D perhaps being TRBD1 or TRBD2 (6 bases each). Trimming took off 1 base at V and 4 bases at J, with 9 bases between the two ends. Germline CDR1 and CDR2: SGHTA and FQGNSA. CDR3 length equals 14 residues. Written as DNA, the CDR3 is TGTGCCAGCAGCTTAGTCGGGGGCCCAGATACGCAGTATTTT. It translates to CASSLVGGPDTQYF.

The chain links TRBV5-1 to TRBJ2-1; 9 bases align to TRBD2. This CDR3 is 16 amino acids long. Germline V gene lookup returns CDR1 SGHRS and CDR2 YFSETQ. V shed 4 bases, J shed 0 bases, and the junction held 5 bases outside the gene matches. The CDR3 region has the DNA TGCGCCAGCAGCGTATCTAGCGGGACCTCCTACAATGAGCAGTTCTTC. This codes for CASSVSSGTSYNEQFF. Using reference TRBV5-1 and TRBJ2-1 for the parts outside the CDR3, the full variable domain is KAGVTQTPRYLIKTRGQQVTLSCSPISGHRSVSWYQQTPGQGLQFLFEYFSETQRNKGNFPGRFSGRQFSNSRSEMNVSTLELGDSALYLCASSVSSGTSYNEQFFGPGTRLTVL.

The chain has TRBV28 and TRBJ2-5, with 12 bases lining up with TRBD1. Germline CDR1 is MDHEN and CDR2 is SYDVKM. The V gene end was trimmed by 5 bases and the J gene end by 5 bases; junction bases not matched to a gene: 9. The length of the CDR3 is 16 residues. The CDR3, as DNA: TGTGCCAGCAGTGGGCGGGGACAGGGGGCTACGGAGACCCAGTACTTC. Protein sequence: CASSGRGQGATETQYF.

The chain employs TRBV12-3 or TRBV12-4 and TRBJ2-3; no clear D gene. The germline V and J ends were trimmed by 2 bases and 2 bases, with 5 bases remaining between them. CDR3 size: 13 residues. CDR3 sequence reads: CASSLQVTDTQYF. The CDR3 nucleotides read TGTGCCAGCAGTTTACAGGTCACAGATACGCAGTATTTT.

The gene calls are TRBV6-5 and TRBJ1-5; D is uncertain. Germline V lookup: CDR1 MNHEY, CDR2 SVGAGI. The ends were cut back, 6 bases at V and 4 bases at J, with 16 bases in the middle. CDR3 length: 15 amino acids. The CDR3 sequence: CASSRETGFNQPQHF. The CDR3 coding sequence is TGTGCCAGCAGCCGAGAGACGGGTTTTAATCAGCCCCAGCATTTT.

The V and J genes are TRBV5-1 and TRBJ2-1; TRBD2 agrees at 11 bases. The CDR3 runs to 16 residues. Trimming took 4 bases from V and 6 from J; bases not matched to a gene: 9. Germline V lookup: CDR1 SGHRS, CDR2 YFSETQ. DNA of the CDR3: TGCGCCAGCAGCCGTTTAGCGGGAGGGCGAGGCAATGAGCAGTTCTTC. This sequence encodes CASSRLAGGRGNEQFF.

The V call is TRBV15, the J call TRBJ1-2, with D perhaps matching TRBD1 (5 bases). Germline V lookup: CDR1 LNHNV, CDR2 YYDKDF (reference sequence). CDR3 length: 15 amino acids. The V end was cut by 5 bases, the J end by 7 bases, with 20 bases between. CDR3 DNA sequence: TGTGCCACCAGCTCCCTGGCGAGGGGTGAAGGTGGCTACACCTTC. Translation gives CATSSLARGEGGYTF.

This clone was observed a single time. The V gene is TRBV27, the J gene TRBJ2-1; 12 bases are shared with TRBD2. The J segment lost 0 bases and the V segment lost 8 bases, leaving 8 bases of the junction unmatched. CDR1 is MNHEY and CDR2 is SMNVEV in the germline V gene (reference sequence). This CDR3 has 17 amino acids. CDR3 region: CASLGLAGGSSYNEQFF. DNA for the CDR3: TGTGCCAGCCTGGGGCTAGCGGGAGGGAGCTCCTACAATGAGCAGTTCTTC.

This rearrangement joins TRBV9 to TRBJ2-1; D not certain. Germline-derived CDR1 and CDR2 are SGDLS and YYNGEE. CDR3 length: 16 residues. Trimming removed 3 bases at V and 0 bases at J, with 13 bases between. This CDR3 is CASSASGASSYNEQFF. The CDR3 DNA reads TGTGCCAGCAGCGCCTCGGGTGCAAGCTCCTACAATGAGCAGTTCTTC.

The J gene is TRBJ1-5, the V gene TRBV14, with 9 bases identical to TRBD1. Germline V gives CDR1 SGHDN, CDR2 FVKESK. J gave up 12 bases and V 4 bases, and 4 bases lay outside the gene matches. The CDR3 spans 12 residues. CDR3 coding DNA: TGTGCCAGCAGCCTGGGACAGGGCGACCAGCATTTT. Translation gives CASSLGQGDQHF.

The chain has TRBV29-1 and TRBJ1-1; TRBD1 might be the D (6 bases). The ends were cut back, 6 bases at V and 0 bases at J, with 14 bases in the middle. The CDR3 sequence is 14 residues long. The germline V gene has CDR1 SQVTM and CDR2 ANQGSEA. Here the CDR3 reads CSVGAGHLNTEAFF. The CDR3 nucleotides are TGCAGCGTCGGGGCGGGACACCTGAACACTGAAGCTTTCTTT.

The chain is built from TRBV6-4 and TRBJ2-1; TRBD2 might be the D (5 bases). With 4 bases removed from V and 0 bases from J, the gap between germline ends came to 13 bases. Looked up from germline, CDR1 is MRHNA and CDR2 is SNTAGT. The CDR3 length is 16 residues. The CDR3 nucleotides read TGTGCCAGCAGTGTAGAGGGAGTAAGCTCCTACAATGAGCAGTTCTTC. This codes for CASSVEGVSSYNEQFF.

This clone was detected only once. The chain carries TRBV6-4 and TRBJ2-3; D is possibly TRBD2 (6 bases). The CDR3 loop spans 15 amino acids. Germline V lookup: CDR1 MRHNA, CDR2 SNTAGT. V gave up 8 bases and J gave up 4 bases, with 19 bases separating them. The CDR3 DNA reads TGTGCCAGCCCCGATCCCCGGGAGCGGGCAGATACGCAGTATTTT. Its translation is CASPDPRERADTQYF.